This T cell receptor beta chain was identified during a study of shared clonotypes between healthy human individuals. Deep-level settings were used for running the assay. Only in-frame clones appear in the TCRdb table, and some are missing; sequencing was by immunoSEQ multiplex PCR. The repertoire consists of some 630,000 clones, with approximately 96% occurring once and the leading ten covering 0.11%. This CDR3 is built from 14 residues. Germline CDR1 is SGHKS and CDR2 is YYEKEE (reference sequence). Trimming stripped 4 bases from V and 1 base from J, with 11 bases between. Cells designated naive CD8 were CD45RO-negative and were positively selected for CCR7, with terminally differentiated effector memory CD45RA+ cells excluded.

This TCR came from a woman aged 25-40 years in good health. V and J are TRBV5-5 and TRBJ1-1; no definite D call. Material: naive CD8+ T cells sorted from blood. The CDR3 bases are TGTGCCAGCAGCCACGCTCGGGGGAACACTGAAGCTTTCTTT. Protein: CASSHARGNTEAFF.